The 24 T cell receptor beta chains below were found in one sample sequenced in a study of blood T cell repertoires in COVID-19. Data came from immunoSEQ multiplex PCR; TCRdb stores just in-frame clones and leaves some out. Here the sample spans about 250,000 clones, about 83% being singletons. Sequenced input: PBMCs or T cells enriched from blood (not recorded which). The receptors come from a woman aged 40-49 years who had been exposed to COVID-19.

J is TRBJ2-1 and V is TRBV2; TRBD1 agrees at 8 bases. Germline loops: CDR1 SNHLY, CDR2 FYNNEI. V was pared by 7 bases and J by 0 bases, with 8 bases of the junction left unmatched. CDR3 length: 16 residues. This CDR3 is CASKGRQGTSYNEQFF. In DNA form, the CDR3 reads TGTGCCAGCAAGGGCCGACAGGGGACCTCCTACAATGAGCAGTTCTTC.

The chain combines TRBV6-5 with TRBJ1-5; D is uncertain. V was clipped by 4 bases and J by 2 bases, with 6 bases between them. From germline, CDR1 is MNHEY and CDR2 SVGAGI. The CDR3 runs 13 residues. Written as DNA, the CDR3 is TGTGCCAGCAGTTCAACGGGCAATCAGCCCCAGCATTTT. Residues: CASSSTGNQPQHF.

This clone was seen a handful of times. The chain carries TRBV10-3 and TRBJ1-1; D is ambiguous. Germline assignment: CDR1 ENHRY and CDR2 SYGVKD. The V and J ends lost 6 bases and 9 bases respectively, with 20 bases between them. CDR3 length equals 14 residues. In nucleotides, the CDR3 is TGTGCCATCAGGTCGAGAGCGGCACAATCTAAAGCTTTCTTT. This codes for CAIRSRAAQSKAFF.

CDR3 sequence: CASSSRQTPNQPQHF. CDR3 in DNA: TGTGCCAGCAGCTCCAGGCAGACGCCCAATCAGCCCCAGCATTTT. V gene TRBV5-4 combines with J gene TRBJ1-5; no definite D call. The CDR3 is 15 residues long. Germline CDR1 and CDR2: SGHNT and YYREEE (reference sequence). V was cut by 3 bases and J by 3 bases, with 13 bases left in between.

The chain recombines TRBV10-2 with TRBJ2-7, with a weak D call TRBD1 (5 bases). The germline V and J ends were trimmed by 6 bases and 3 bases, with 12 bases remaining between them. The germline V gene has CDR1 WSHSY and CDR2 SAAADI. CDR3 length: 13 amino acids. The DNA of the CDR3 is TGCGCCAGCAGGTCACCAGGGAACTACGAGCAGTACTTC. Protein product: CASRSPGNYEQYF.

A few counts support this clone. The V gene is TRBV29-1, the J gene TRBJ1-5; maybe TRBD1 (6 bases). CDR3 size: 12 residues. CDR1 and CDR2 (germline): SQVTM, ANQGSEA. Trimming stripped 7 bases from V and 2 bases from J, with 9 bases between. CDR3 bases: TGCAGCGCAAGACAGGGCAATCAGCCCCAGCATTTT. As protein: CSARQGNQPQHF.

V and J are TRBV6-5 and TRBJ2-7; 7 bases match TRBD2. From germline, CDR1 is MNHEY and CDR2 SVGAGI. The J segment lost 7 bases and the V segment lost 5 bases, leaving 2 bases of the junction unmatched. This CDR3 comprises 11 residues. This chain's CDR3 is CASSHGGEQYF. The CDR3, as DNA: TGTGCCAGCAGTCACGGGGGGGAGCAGTACTTC.

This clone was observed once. CDR3 amino acids: CASSHRQGANEKLFF. In nucleotides, the CDR3 is TGTGCCAGCAGCCACCGACAGGGGGCAAATGAAAAACTGTTTTTT. This sequence joins TRBV3-1 (or the pseudogene TRBV3-2) and TRBJ1-4; 10 bases match TRBD1. Germline V gene lookup returns CDR1 LGHDT and CDR2 YNNKEL (reference sequence). The CDR3 contains 15 residues. Trimming took 3 bases from V and 5 from J; bases not matched to a gene: 3.

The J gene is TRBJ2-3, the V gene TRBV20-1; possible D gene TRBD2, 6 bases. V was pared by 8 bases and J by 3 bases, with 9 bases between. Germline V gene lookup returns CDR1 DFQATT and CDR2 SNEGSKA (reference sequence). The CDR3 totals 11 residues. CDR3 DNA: TGCAGTCCGCTAGCGACAGATACGCAGTATTTT. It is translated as CSPLATDTQYF.

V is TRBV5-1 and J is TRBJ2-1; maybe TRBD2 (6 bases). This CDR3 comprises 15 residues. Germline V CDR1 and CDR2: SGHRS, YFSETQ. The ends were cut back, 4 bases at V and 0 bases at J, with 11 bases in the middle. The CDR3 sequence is CASSHGGYSYNEQFF. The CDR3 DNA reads TGCGCCAGCAGCCATGGGGGGTACTCCTACAATGAGCAGTTCTTC.

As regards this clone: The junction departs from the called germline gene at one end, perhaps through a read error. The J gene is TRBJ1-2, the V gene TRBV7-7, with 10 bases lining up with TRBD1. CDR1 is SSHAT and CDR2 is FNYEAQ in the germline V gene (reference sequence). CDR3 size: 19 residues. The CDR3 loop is CASSTRDRGAAVINYGYTF. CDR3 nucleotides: TGTGCTAGCAGTACCCGGGACAGGGGCGCCGCTGTAATTAACTATGGCTACACCTTC.

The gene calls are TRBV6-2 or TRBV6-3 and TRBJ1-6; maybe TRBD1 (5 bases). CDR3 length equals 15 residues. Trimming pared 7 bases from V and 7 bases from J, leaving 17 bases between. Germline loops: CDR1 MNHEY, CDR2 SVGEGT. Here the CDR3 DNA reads TGTGCCAGCACCCCACTCCGGACAACGAATTCACCCCTCCACTTT. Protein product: CASTPLRTTNSPLHF.

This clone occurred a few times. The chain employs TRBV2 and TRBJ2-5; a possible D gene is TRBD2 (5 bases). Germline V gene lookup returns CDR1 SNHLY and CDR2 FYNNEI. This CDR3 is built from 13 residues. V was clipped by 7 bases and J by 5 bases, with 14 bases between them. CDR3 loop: CASNLRWEETQYF. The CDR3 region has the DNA TGTGCCAGCAACCTAAGGTGGGAGGAGACCCAGTACTTC.

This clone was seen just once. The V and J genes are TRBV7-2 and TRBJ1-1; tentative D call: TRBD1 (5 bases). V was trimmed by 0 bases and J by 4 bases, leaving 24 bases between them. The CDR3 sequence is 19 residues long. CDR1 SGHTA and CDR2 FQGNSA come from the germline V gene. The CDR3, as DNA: TGTGCCAGCAGCTTAGCGGACCGATGGACATTCGAACGGGCCACTGAAGCTTTCTTT. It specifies CASSLADRWTFERATEAFF.

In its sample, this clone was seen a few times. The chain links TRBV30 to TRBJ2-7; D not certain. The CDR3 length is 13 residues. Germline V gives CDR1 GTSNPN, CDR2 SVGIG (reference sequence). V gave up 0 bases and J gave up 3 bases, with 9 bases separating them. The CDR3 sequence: CAWSVNSRYEQYF. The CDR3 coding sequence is TGTGCCTGGAGTGTAAATTCCCGCTACGAGCAGTACTTC.

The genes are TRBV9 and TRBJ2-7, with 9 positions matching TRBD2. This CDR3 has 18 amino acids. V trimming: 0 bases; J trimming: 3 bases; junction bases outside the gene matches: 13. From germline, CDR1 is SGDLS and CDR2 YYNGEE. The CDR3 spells CASSVAPSGGGVYYEQYF. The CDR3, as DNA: TGTGCCAGCAGCGTAGCTCCATCGGGCGGGGGGGTATACTACGAGCAGTACTTC.

The CDR3 coding sequence is TGTGCCAGCAGCCAAGAGGGAGGGGATTATCAGCCCCAGCATTTT. Translated, it gives CASSQEGGDYQPQHF. The chain links TRBV4-2 to TRBJ1-5; possibly TRBD1 for D (5 bases). Germline CDR1 reads LGHNA; CDR2 reads YNFKEQ. This CDR3 region has 15 residues. V lost 0 bases and J lost 5, with 11 bases in between.

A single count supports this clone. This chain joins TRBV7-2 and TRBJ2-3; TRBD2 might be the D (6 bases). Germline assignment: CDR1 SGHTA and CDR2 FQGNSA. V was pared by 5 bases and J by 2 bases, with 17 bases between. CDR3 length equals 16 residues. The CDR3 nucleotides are TGTGCCAGCAGCGAAGGGACTGGCGGTCTCACAGATACGCAGTATTTT. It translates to CASSEGTGGLTDTQYF.

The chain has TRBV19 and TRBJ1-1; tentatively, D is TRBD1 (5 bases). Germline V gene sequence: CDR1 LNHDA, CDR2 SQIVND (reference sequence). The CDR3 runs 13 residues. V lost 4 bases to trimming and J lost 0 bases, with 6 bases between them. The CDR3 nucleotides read TGTGCCAGTAGTAAGACAGTGAACACTGAAGCTTTCTTT. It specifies CASSKTVNTEAFF. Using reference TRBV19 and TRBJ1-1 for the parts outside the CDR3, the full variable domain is DGGITQSPKYLFRKEGQNVTLSCEQNLNHDAMYWYRQDPGQGLRLIYYSQIVNDFQKGDIAEGYSVSREKKESFPLTVTSAQKNPTAFYLCASSKTVNTEAFFGQGTRLTVV.

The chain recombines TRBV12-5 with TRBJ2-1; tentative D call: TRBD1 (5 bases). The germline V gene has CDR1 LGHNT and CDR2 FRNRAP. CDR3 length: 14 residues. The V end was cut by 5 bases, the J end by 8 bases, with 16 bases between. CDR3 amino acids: CASGPQDSSHEQFF. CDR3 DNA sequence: TGTGCTAGTGGTCCCCAAGACAGTTCCCATGAGCAGTTCTTC. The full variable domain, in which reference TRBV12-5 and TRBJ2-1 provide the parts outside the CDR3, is DARVTQTPRHKVTEMGQEVTMRCQPILGHNTVFWYRQTMMQGLELLAYFRNRAPLDDSGMPKDRFSAEMPDATLATLKIQPSEPRDSAVYFCASGPQDSSHEQFFGPGTRLTVL.

The CDR3 DNA is TGTGCCAGCAGCGTAGTGGGGGCTAGCGGGGGCACAGATACGCAGTATTTT. Amino acids: CASSVVGASGGTDTQYF. The chain employs TRBV9 and TRBJ2-3; 9 bases match TRBD2. Germline CDR1 SGDLS, CDR2 YYNGEE. The CDR3 has 17 amino acids. The V gene end was trimmed by 0 bases and the J gene end by 1 base; junction bases not matched to a gene: 6.

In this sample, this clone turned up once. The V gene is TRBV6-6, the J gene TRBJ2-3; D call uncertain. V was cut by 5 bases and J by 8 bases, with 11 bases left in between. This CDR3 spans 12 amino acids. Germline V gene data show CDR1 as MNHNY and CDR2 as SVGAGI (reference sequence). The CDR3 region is CASSPRLGTQYF. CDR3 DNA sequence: TGTGCCAGCAGTCCCCGTCTAGGTACGCAGTATTTT.

The CDR3 DNA reads TGTGCCAGCAGCTTCCGGGGACTAGCGGGGGCGGACGGGAATGAGCAGTTCTTC. Translating gives CASSFRGLAGADGNEQFF. The V gene is TRBV11-2, the J gene TRBJ2-1; 14 bases are shared with TRBD2. With 3 bases clipped from V and 7 bases from J, the junction kept 11 bases outside the gene matches. The V gene's germline CDR1 is SGHAT and CDR2 FQNNGV. The length of the CDR3 is 18 residues.

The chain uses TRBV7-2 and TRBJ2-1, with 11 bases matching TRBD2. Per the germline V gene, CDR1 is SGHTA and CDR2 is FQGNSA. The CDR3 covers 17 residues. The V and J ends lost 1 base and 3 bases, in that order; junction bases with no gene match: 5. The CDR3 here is CASSLGLLAGGYNEQFF. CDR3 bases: TGTGCCAGCAGCTTAGGTCTGCTAGCGGGGGGCTACAATGAGCAGTTCTTC.